These 21 T cell receptor beta chains were all obtained from the same sample, sequenced in a study of cytomegalovirus exposure and HLA in healthy donors (dated by TCRdb to about 2017). Libraries were built with the immunoSEQ multiplex PCR assay. The multiplex PCR relied on a mix of 60 forward primers for TCR Vbeta segments and 13 reverse primers for TCR Jbeta segments. TCRdb took over this immuneACCESS table, retaining in-frame rearrangements with V and J assigned. Such tables are incomplete; in checked studies, under half of the missing clones stem from an unresolved V gene, and the remainder is unexplained. The sample's table covers under 70,000 clones. The top ten hold 2.4% of the sample. The sequencing sample was made of PBMCs. Receptors were obtained from a female donor in good health and CMV-seropositive.

DNA for the CDR3: TGCAGCGTTGGACAGGGGTCATCCTACGAGCAGTACTTC. As protein: CSVGQGSSYEQYF. The chain links TRBV29-1 to TRBJ2-7; 8 bases agree with TRBD1. J was trimmed by 1 base and V by 4 bases; bases with no gene match: 3. Germline V gene sequence: CDR1 SQVTM, CDR2 ANQGSEA. This CDR3 is 13 amino acids long.

The chain has TRBV19 and TRBJ1-6; D may be TRBD1 (6 bases). CDR1 and CDR2 from the germline V gene are LNHDA and SQIVND (reference sequence). The CDR3 is 18 residues long. Trimming left V 6 bases short and J 0 bases short, with 18 bases between. This chain's CDR3 is CASSPRQVPSSYNSPLHF. The CDR3 DNA is TGTGCCAGTAGCCCACGACAGGTGCCGAGCTCCTATAATTCACCCCTCCACTTT.

The V gene is TRBV4-3, the J gene TRBJ2-7, with TRBD2 matching over 7 bases. Germline V gene lookup returns CDR1 LGHNA and CDR2 YSLEER. With 4 bases clipped from V and 0 bases from J, the junction kept 12 bases outside the gene matches. This CDR3 has 17 amino acids. CDR3 sequence reads: CASSLLWGGGNSYEQYF. CDR3 nucleotides: TGCGCCAGCAGCCTCCTTTGGGGGGGAGGGAACTCCTACGAGCAGTACTTC.

This chain's CDR3 is CASRRTSGTPGEQFF. In DNA, the CDR3 is TGTGCCAGTAGGAGGACTAGCGGTACCCCGGGCGAGCAGTTCTTC. This chain joins TRBV19 and TRBJ2-1; 10 nucleotides match TRBD2. V shed 6 bases, J shed 10 bases, and the junction held 12 bases outside the gene matches. The CDR3 spans 15 residues. Per the germline V gene, CDR1 is LNHDA and CDR2 is SQIVND (reference sequence).

The chain joins TRBV4-3 to TRBJ1-4, with TRBD1 identical over 9 bases. Germline V lookup: CDR1 LGHNA, CDR2 YSLEER. The junction had 7 bases not matched to a gene; V was cut back by 3 bases and J by 5 bases. The CDR3 is 16 amino acids. Here the CDR3 reads CASSHKPGTGNEKLFF. In DNA, the CDR3 is TGCGCCAGCAGCCACAAACCCGGGACAGGGAATGAAAAACTGTTTTTT.

This chain connects TRBV5-1 to TRBJ2-7, with TRBD2 matching over 8 bases. Germline CDR1 is SGHRS and CDR2 is YFSETQ. The CDR3 extends over 14 amino acids. Unmatched junction bases numbered 9, after V lost 5 bases and J lost 5 bases. The chain's CDR3 is CASSHTSGTDEQYF. In nucleotides, the CDR3 is TGCGCCAGCAGTCATACTAGCGGTACCGACGAGCAGTACTTC.

The rearrangement links TRBV27 to TRBJ2-3, with 8 bases identical to TRBD2. The CDR3 is 15 residues long. With 5 bases clipped from V and 5 bases from J, the junction kept 9 bases outside the gene matches. CDR1 is MNHEY, CDR2 SMNVEV, per germline (reference sequence). The DNA for the CDR3 is TGTGCCAGCAGTCCTAAGCGGGAGCAGAGAGATACGCAGTATTTT. This translates into CASSPKREQRDTQYF.

V usage is TRBV27 and J usage is TRBJ1-1, with 8 bases that match TRBD1. The CDR3 is made up of 13 amino acids. J gave up 2 bases and V 8 bases, and 4 bases lay outside the gene matches. Germline CDR1 reads MNHEY; CDR2 reads SMNVEV (reference sequence). CDR3 sequence reads: CASHRGGNTEAFF. Here the CDR3 DNA reads TGTGCCAGCCACAGGGGGGGTAACACTGAAGCTTTCTTT.

Regarding this clone: Its ends do not fully match the called genes, so a read error is possible. The CDR3 protein is CASRDKSGAYLF. The DNA for the CDR3 is TGTGCCAGCAGAGACAAGAGCGGGGCTTACCTCTTC. The V and J genes are TRBV6-5 and TRBJ2-7; 7 bases match TRBD2. Germline V gene sequence: CDR1 MNHEY, CDR2 SVGAGI. The CDR3 consists of 12 residues.

J is TRBJ2-2 and V is TRBV6-4; D perhaps matches TRBD1 (5 bases). The CDR3 is 16 residues long. Germline V gene data show CDR1 as MRHNA and CDR2 as SNTAGT. Trimming stripped 0 bases from V and 1 base from J, with 9 bases between. DNA of the CDR3: TGTGCCAGCAGTGACTCTGGGCAGGGGAACACCGGGGAGCTGTTTTTT. Translating it yields CASSDSGQGNTGELFF.

The chain combines TRBV2 with TRBJ2-5; unclear D gene. The CDR3 has 11 residues. CDR1 is SNHLY, CDR2 FYNNEI, per germline. V was pared by 8 bases and J by 1 base, with 5 bases between. The CDR3, as DNA: TGTGCCAGCGGCCGCCAAGAGACCCAGTACTTC. Protein: CASGRQETQYF.

The rearrangement links TRBV5-1 to TRBJ2-7, with no clear D. In germline, CDR1 is SGHRS, CDR2 YFSETQ. This CDR3 has 15 amino acids. Between the trimmed V and J ends, which lost 4 bases and 2 bases, there was a span of 16 bases. The CDR3 bases are TGCGCCAGCAGCAATAGCCACCCCTCGGCCTACGAGCAGTACTTC. Amino acids: CASSNSHPSAYEQYF.

On this clone itself: In the same sample, other DNA sequences code for this CDR3. The rearrangement links TRBV4-2 to TRBJ1-6; D gene unclear. The V end lost 0 bases, the J end lost 0 bases, and 12 bases lay between the germline ends. Per germline, CDR1 LGHNA and CDR2 YNFKEQ. This CDR3 is built from 18 residues. The CDR3, as DNA: TGTGCCAGCAGCCAAGACCCTCTTGGGAGCTCCTATAATTCACCCCTCCACTTT. Residues: CASSQDPLGSSYNSPLHF.

The chain is built from TRBV7-9 and TRBJ1-1, with 10 nucleotides matching TRBD1. Trimming took 5 bases from V and 1 from J; bases not matched to a gene: 7. Germline assignment: CDR1 SEHNR and CDR2 FQNEAQ (reference sequence). The CDR3 runs to 16 residues. CDR3 nucleotide sequence: TGTGCCAGCAGCCTCCTCGGACAGGGGGAGAACACTGAAGCTTTCTTT. This codes for CASSLLGQGENTEAFF.

The chain is built from TRBV7-2 and TRBJ2-7; 8 nucleotides align to TRBD1. The CDR3 has 15 amino acids. The germline V gene encodes CDR1 SGHTA and CDR2 FQGNSA. With 5 bases clipped from V and 4 bases from J, the junction kept 10 bases outside the gene matches. The CDR3 spells CASSRFVDRGYEQYF. The CDR3 DNA reads as TGTGCCAGCAGCCGCTTCGTTGACAGGGGATACGAGCAGTACTTC.

This rearrangement joins TRBV7-2 to TRBJ2-7; D might be TRBD2 (5 bases). Germline V gives CDR1 SGHTA, CDR2 FQGNSA. The CDR3 contains 12 residues. Between the trimmed V and J ends, which lost 5 bases and 5 bases, there was a span of 10 bases. This CDR3 reads CASSPLGNEQYF. CDR3 DNA sequence: TGTGCCAGCAGCCCACTAGGAAACGAGCAGTACTTC.

This sequence joins TRBV30 and TRBJ2-7, with a tentative D call TRBD1 (6 bases). Germline V gene sequence: CDR1 GTSNPN, CDR2 SVGIG (reference sequence). V lost 2 bases and J lost 3, with 11 bases in between. This CDR3 contains 13 residues. The CDR3 reads CAWSLGHDYEQYF. The CDR3 coding sequence is TGTGCCTGGAGTTTGGGACACGACTACGAGCAGTACTTC.

The CDR3 coding sequence is TGTGCCTGGAGTACAGGGGTAAGCTACACCTTC. Translating it yields CAWSTGVSYTF. The V gene is TRBV30, the J gene TRBJ1-2; 7 bases match TRBD1. The CDR3 runs 11 residues. Per the germline V gene, CDR1 is GTSNPN and CDR2 is SVGIG (reference sequence). The V and J ends lost 2 bases and 9 bases, in that order; junction bases with no gene match: 3.

The rearrangement uses TRBV6-5 and TRBJ2-7; no clear D. Germline V gives CDR1 MNHEY, CDR2 SVGAGI. The length of the CDR3 is 13 residues. Trimming took off 1 base at V and 2 bases at J, with 6 bases between the two ends. The CDR3 region has the DNA TGTGCCAGCAGTTACTTTAATGCCTACGAGCAGTACTTC. It encodes CASSYFNAYEQYF.

J is TRBJ2-3 and V is TRBV7-3; D is unresolved. This CDR3 contains 13 residues. Germline V gene lookup returns CDR1 SGHTA and CDR2 FQGTGA. The ends were cut back, 2 bases at V and 3 bases at J, with 6 bases in the middle. The CDR3 nucleotides read TGTGCCAGCAGCTTAGTGTCTACAGATACGCAGTATTTT. Its translation: CASSLVSTDTQYF.

This chain connects TRBV28 to TRBJ2-1; 9 nucleotides agree with TRBD2. This CDR3 contains 16 residues. Germline V gene lookup returns CDR1 MDHEN and CDR2 SYDVKM. With 5 bases clipped from V and 4 bases from J, the junction kept 9 bases outside the gene matches. This CDR3 is CASSRRLAELYNEQFF. In DNA form, the CDR3 reads TGTGCCAGCAGTAGAAGACTAGCGGAGTTATACAATGAGCAGTTCTTC.